The 3 T cell receptor beta chains listed next were all sequenced from one sample in a study of blood T cells in healthy people across ages (dated by TCRdb to the mid-2010s). The library was prepared using 5' RACE. Instrument on record: Illumina HiSeq 2500. A second PCR of 7 to 11 cycles was performed with a sample-barcoded 5' primer and a J-beta primer mix. TCRdb's own reprocessing of the public reads used fastp at Q25 and MiXCR and kept productive beta chains. CDR3 protein duplicates are merged, each entry listing the most common genes and DNA. This sample lists about 800,000 distinct CDR3 sequences; 55% to 70% were detected once. Around 20% of the sample comes from the top ten. Source material: blood. All receptors derive from a man aged 25 to 45 in good health.

This clonotype was detected only a few times. This rearrangement joins TRBV12-5 to TRBJ2-4; 10 bases align to TRBD1. The DNA end lines up better with TRBJ2-7; the J call may be wrong. Germline V gene lookup returns CDR1 LGHNT and CDR2 FRNRAP. The CDR3 length is 14 residues. In nucleotides, the CDR3 is TGTGCTAGTTTGGGGACAGGGGTCCCTTACGAGCAGTACTTC. It is translated as CASLGTGVPYEQYF.

DNA for the CDR3: TGTGCCAGCAGTTTGACTTCCTCCCCAGCCTCGTCCGATACGCAGTATTTT. It codes for CASSLTSSPASSDTQYF. This chain joins TRBV28 and TRBJ2-3; no clear D gene. CDR3 length: 17 amino acids. Germline CDR1 is MDHEN and CDR2 is SYDVKM. V lost 3 bases and J lost 6, with 22 bases in between.

Only a few counts were recorded for this clonotype. This chain uses TRBV5-1 with TRBJ2-3; D uncertain. The length of the CDR3 is 14 residues. Germline V CDR1 and CDR2: SGHRS, YFSETQ. V was clipped by 1 base and J by 4 bases, with 10 bases between them. CDR3 nucleotide sequence: TGCGCCAGCAGCTTGCTTCTCCAGGCAGATACGCAGTATTTT. Translating gives CASSLLLQADTQYF. The full variable domain, completed using reference TRBV5-1 and TRBJ2-3, is KAGVTQTPRYLIKTRGQQVTLSCSPISGHRSVSWYQQTPGQGLQFLFEYFSETQRNKGNFPGRFSGRQFSNSRSEMNVSTLELGDSALYLCASSLLLQADTQYFGPGTRLTVL.